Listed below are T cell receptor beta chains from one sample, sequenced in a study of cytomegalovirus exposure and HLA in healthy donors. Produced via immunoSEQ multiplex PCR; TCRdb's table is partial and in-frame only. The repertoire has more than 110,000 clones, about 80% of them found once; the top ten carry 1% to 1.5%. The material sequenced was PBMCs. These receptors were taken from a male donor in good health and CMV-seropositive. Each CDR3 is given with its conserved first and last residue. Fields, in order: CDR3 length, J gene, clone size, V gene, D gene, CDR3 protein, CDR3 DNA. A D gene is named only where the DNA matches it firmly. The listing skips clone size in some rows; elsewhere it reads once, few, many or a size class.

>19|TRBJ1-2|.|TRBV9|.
CASSLPTWEGGQKDYGYTF
TGTGCCAGCAGCCTTCCCACTTGGGAGGGGGGCCAGAAGGACTATGGCTACACCTTC
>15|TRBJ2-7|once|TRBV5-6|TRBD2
CASRRLAGNPHEQYF
TGTGCCAGCAGACGACTAGCGGGCAACCCCCACGAGCAGTACTTC
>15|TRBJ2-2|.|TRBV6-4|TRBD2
CASSDSGGATGELFF
TGTGCCAGCAGTGACAGCGGGGGGGCGACCGGGGAGCTGTTTTTT
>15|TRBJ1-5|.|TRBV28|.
CASSLMAGENQPQHF
TGTGCCAGCAGTTTAATGGCAGGGGAGAATCAGCCCCAGCATTTT
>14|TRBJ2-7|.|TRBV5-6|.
CASSLGGTLYEQYF
TGTGCCAGCAGCTTGGGCGGGACCCTCTACGAGCAGTACTTC
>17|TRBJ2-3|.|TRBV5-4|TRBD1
CASSTLQGAIGTDTQYF
TGTGCCAGCAGCACCCTACAGGGGGCGATAGGGACAGATACGCAGTATTTT
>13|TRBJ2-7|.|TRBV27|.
CASSLSSGYEQYF
TGTGCCAGCAGTTTATCCAGCGGCTACGAGCAGTACTTC
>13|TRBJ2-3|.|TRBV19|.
CASSIQSTDTQYF
TGTGCCAGTAGTATTCAGAGCACAGATACGCAGTATTTT
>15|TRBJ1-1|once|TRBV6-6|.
CASSLLRGEGQEAFF
TGTGCCAGCAGTCTTTTGCGGGGGGAGGGTCAAGAAGCTTTCTTT
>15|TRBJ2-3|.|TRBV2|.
CASSEGTASTDTQYF
TGTGCCAGCAGTGAAGGGACAGCGAGCACAGATACGCAGTATTTT
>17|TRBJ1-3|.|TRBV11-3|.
CASSLGADGGSGNTIYF
TGTGCCAGCAGCTTGGGAGCGGACGGAGGCTCTGGAAACACCATATATTTT
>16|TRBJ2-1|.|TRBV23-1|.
CASSQDLFDSNNEQFF
TGCGCCAGCAGTCAGGACTTGTTTGATTCAAACAATGAGCAGTTCTTC
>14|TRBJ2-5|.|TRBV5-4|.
CASNRAGAQETQYF
TGTGCCAGCAACCGGGCGGGCGCGCAAGAGACCCAGTACTTC
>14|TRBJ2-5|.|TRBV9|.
CASSAWAGQETQYF
TGTGCCAGCAGTGCGTGGGCAGGCCAAGAGACCCAGTACTTC
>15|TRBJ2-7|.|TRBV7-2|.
CASTSSVGSPYEQYF
TGTGCCAGCACCTCCTCTGTCGGGAGCCCCTACGAGCAGTACTTC
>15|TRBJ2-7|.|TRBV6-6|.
CASSSTGLDAYEQYF
TGTGCCAGCAGTTCCACGGGACTTGATGCCTACGAGCAGTACTTC
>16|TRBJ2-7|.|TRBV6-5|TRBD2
CASSSPTSGGFYEQYF
TGTGCCAGCAGTTCGCCGACTAGCGGGGGGTTCTACGAGCAGTACTTC
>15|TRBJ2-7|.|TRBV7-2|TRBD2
CASSATGTSGRQQYF
TGTGCCAGCAGCGCAACCGGGACTAGCGGGAGACAGCAGTACTTC
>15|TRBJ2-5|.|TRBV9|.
CASSVQSRLAETQYF
TGTGCCAGCAGCGTCCAATCTAGATTAGCAGAGACCCAGTACTTC
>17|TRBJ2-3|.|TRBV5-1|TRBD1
CASSLTTGGRLTDTQYF
TGCGCCAGCAGCTTGACGACAGGGGGCCGTCTCACAGATACGCAGTATTTT
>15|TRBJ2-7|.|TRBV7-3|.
CASSLGAGESYEQYF
TGTGCCAGCAGCTTGGGGGCAGGGGAATCCTACGAGCAGTACTTC
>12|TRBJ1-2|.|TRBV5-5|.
CASSPAGYGYTF
TGTGCCAGCAGCCCGGCAGGGTATGGCTACACCTTC
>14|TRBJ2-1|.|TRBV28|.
CASLEPSSYNEQFF
TGTGCCAGCCTAGAGCCGAGCTCCTACAATGAGCAGTTCTTC
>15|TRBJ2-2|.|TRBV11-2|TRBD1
CASTLYAAGGQELFF
TGTGCCAGCACCTTGTACGCCGCAGGGGGCCAGGAGCTGTTTTTT
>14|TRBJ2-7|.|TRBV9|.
CASSLGQREYEQYF
TGTGCCAGCAGCCTCGGACAGCGAGAATACGAGCAGTACTTC
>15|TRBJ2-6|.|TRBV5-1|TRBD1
CASSLTGDGANVLTF
TGCGCCAGCAGCTTGACAGGGGATGGGGCCAACGTCCTGACTTTC
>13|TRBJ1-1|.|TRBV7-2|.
CASSLDRERLGFF
TGTGCCAGCAGCTTAGACAGGGAGAGGTTGGGTTTCTTT
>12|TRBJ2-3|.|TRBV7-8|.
CASSLTGDTQYF
TGTGCCAGCAGTTTAACAGGGGATACGCAGTATTTT
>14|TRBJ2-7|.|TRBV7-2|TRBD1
CASSARDRVDEQYF
TGTGCCAGCAGCGCCCGGGACAGGGTTGACGAGCAGTACTTC
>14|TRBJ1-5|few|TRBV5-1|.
CASSNGDSNQPQHF
TGCGCCAGCAGCAACGGGGATAGCAATCAGCCCCAGCATTTT
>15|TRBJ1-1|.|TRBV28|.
CASSFPWAGRNEAFF
TGTGCCAGCAGTTTCCCCTGGGCGGGGCGGAATGAAGCTTTCTTT
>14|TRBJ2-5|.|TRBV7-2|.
CASSLGLYQETQYF
TGTGCCAGCAGCTTAGGACTGTACCAAGAGACCCAGTACTTC
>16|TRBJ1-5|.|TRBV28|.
CASSYRTTYSNQPQHF
TGTGCCAGCAGTTACAGGACGACTTATAGCAATCAGCCCCAGCATTTT
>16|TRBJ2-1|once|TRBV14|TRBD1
CASSQARDRAYNEQFF
TGTGCCAGCAGCCAGGCCCGGGACAGAGCTTACAATGAGCAGTTCTTC
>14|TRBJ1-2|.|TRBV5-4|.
CASSPMTASYGYTF
TGTGCCAGCAGCCCTATGACAGCCTCCTATGGCTACACCTTC
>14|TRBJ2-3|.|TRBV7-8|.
CASSLSQGKDTQYF
TGTGCCAGCAGCTTAAGTCAGGGAAAAGATACGCAGTATTTT
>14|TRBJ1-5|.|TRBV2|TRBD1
CASSDTGGYQPQHF
TGTGCCAGCAGTGATACAGGGGGGTACCAGCCCCAGCATTTT
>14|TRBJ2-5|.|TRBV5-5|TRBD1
CASSFGTGVETQYF
TGTGCCAGCAGCTTCGGGACAGGGGTAGAGACCCAGTACTTC
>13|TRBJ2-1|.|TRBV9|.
CASSVDGVNEQFF
TGTGCCAGCAGCGTAGACGGGGTAAATGAGCAGTTCTTC
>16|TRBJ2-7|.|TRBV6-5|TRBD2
CASSWTSGGASYEQYF
TGTGCCAGCAGTTGGACTAGCGGGGGTGCGTCCTACGAGCAGTACTTC
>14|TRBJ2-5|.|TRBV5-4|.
CASSLMRGRETQYF
TGTGCCAGCAGCTTGATGCGGGGGCGAGAGACCCAGTACTTC
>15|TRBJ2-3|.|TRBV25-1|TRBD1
CASSDDRASTDTQYF
TGTGCCAGCAGCGACGACAGGGCGAGCACAGATACGCAGTATTTT
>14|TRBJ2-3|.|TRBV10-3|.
CAISLGERTDTQYF
TGTGCCATCTCTCTGGGCGAGCGCACAGATACGCAGTATTTT
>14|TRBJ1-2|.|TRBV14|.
CASSDDEFNYGYTF
TGTGCCAGCTCCGATGATGAGTTTAACTATGGCTACACCTTC
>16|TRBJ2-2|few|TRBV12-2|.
CASRLMTSGTPGELFF
TGTGCAAGTCGCTTAATGACTAGCGGGACCCCCGGGGAGCTGTTTTTT
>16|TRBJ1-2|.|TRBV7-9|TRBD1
CSSSDSGTEVNYGYTF
TGTTCCAGCAGCGACTCCGGGACAGAGGTTAACTATGGCTACACCTTC
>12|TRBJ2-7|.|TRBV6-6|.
CASTILDGEQYF
TGTGCCAGCACCATACTAGATGGCGAGCAGTACTTC
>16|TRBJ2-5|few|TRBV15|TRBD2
CATSKGLAGVGETQYF
TGTGCCACCAGCAAGGGACTAGCGGGAGTGGGAGAGACCCAGTACTTC
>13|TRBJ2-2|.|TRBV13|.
CASKTKNTGELFF
TGTGCCAGCAAGACTAAGAACACCGGGGAGCTGTTTTTT
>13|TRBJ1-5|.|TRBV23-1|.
CASSQQDGQPQHF
TGCGCCAGCAGTCAACAGGATGGCCAGCCCCAGCATTTT
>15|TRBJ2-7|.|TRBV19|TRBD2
CASSLASGVYYEQYF
TGTGCCAGTAGCCTTGCAAGCGGGGTTTACTACGAGCAGTACTTC
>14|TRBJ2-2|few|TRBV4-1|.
CASSHGGGQGKLFF
TGCGCCAGCAGCCATGGGGGCGGGCAGGGGAAGCTGTTTTTT
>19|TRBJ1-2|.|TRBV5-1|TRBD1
CASSSYLRDSRRDNYGYTF
TGCGCCAGCAGCTCGTACCTCCGGGACAGCAGACGGGACAACTATGGCTACACCTTC
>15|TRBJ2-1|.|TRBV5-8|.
CASSLGQVAYNEQFF
TGTGCCAGCAGCTTGGGCCAGGTCGCCTACAATGAGCAGTTCTTC
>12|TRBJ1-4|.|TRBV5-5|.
CASSLGLEKLFF
TGTGCCAGCAGCTTGGGGCTTGAAAAACTGTTTTTT
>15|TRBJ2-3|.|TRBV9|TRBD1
CASSTRGLSTDTQYF
TGTGCCAGCAGCACCAGGGGGCTAAGCACAGATACGCAGTATTTT